The 22 T cell receptor beta chains reported below all come from one sample, sequenced in a study of CD8 T cells in ankylosing spondylitis. One entry per CDR3 protein results from TCRdb running MiXCR on the 5' RACE reads. The sample shows about 33,000 distinct CDR3 sequences, approximately 15% of them seen only once. Sequencing input: blood. The receptors shown here come from a male donor with ankylosing spondylitis or in good health (not recorded which).

The chain has TRBV20-1 and TRBJ1-2, with 12 bases identical to TRBD1. The CDR3 is 14 amino acids. The V and J ends lost 6 bases and 8 bases, in that order; junction bases with no gene match: 10. Per the germline V gene, CDR1 is DFQATT and CDR2 is SNEGSKA (reference sequence). DNA for the CDR3: TGCAGTGCACTAAGGGGACAGGGGGCTCCCGGCTACACCTTC. This encodes CSALRGQGAPGYTF.

The chain links TRBV19 to TRBJ1-1; D remains ambiguous. Deletions cut 5 bases from V and 4 bases from J, with 20 bases between. This CDR3 has 16 amino acids. Germline V gene lookup returns CDR1 LNHDA and CDR2 SQIVND (reference sequence). CDR3 coding DNA: TGTGCCAGTAGTGCTCGGGCCTCTCCGGCGGGCACTGAAGCTTTCTTT. This translates into CASSARASPAGTEAFF.

J is TRBJ2-3 and V is TRBV20-1; 11 bases are shared with TRBD2. Germline CDR1 DFQATT, CDR2 SNEGSKA (reference sequence). The CDR3 contains 17 residues. Trimming cost V 4 bases and J 3 bases; bases outside gene matches: 12. The CDR3 region is CSATEAKTSGNTDTQYF. The CDR3 DNA sequence: TGCAGTGCTACAGAAGCTAAGACTAGCGGGAATACAGATACGCAGTATTTT.

The genes are TRBV28 and TRBJ1-4; 8 bases match TRBD1. Germline trimming cut 4 bases from V and 8 bases from J; bases unmatched to any gene: 6. This CDR3 region has 14 residues. Germline CDR1 is MDHEN and CDR2 is SYDVKM. CDR3 coding DNA: TGTGCCAGCAGTTCGGGACAGGAAGGGGAAAAACTGTTTTTT. Translated, it gives CASSSGQEGEKLFF.

The rearrangement joins TRBV4-3 to TRBJ2-1, with 8 bases matching TRBD2. The CDR3 extends over 15 amino acids. The ends lost 6 bases at V and 5 bases at J; junction bases unmatched: 9. The germline gives CDR1 LGHNA, CDR2 YSLEER. CDR3 loop: CASSTGGGRHNEQFF. CDR3 sequence (DNA): TGCGCCAGCAGTACGGGCGGGGGGCGACACAATGAGCAGTTCTTC.

The chain joins TRBV4-2 to TRBJ1-5; D might be TRBD1 (5 bases). The CDR3 is 16 residues long. Germline V gives CDR1 LGHNA, CDR2 YNFKEQ. The V end lost 0 bases, the J end lost 0 bases, and 9 bases lay between the germline ends. The CDR3 sequence: CASSQERGISNQPQHF. The DNA of the CDR3 is TGTGCCAGCAGCCAAGAGAGGGGCATTAGCAATCAGCCCCAGCATTTT.

This chain links TRBV7-2 with TRBJ2-1, with 8 bases aligning to TRBD1. Per the germline V gene, CDR1 is SGHTA and CDR2 is FQGNSA. Trimming cost V 2 bases and J 6 bases; bases outside gene matches: 6. This CDR3 is 15 amino acids long. CDR3 sequence reads: CASSLRGQGSNEQFF. Written as DNA, the CDR3 is TGTGCCAGCAGCTTACGAGGACAGGGAAGCAATGAGCAGTTCTTC.

This clonotype has more than one count but fewer than ten. The V call is TRBV6-2 or TRBV6-3, the J call TRBJ2-7; possible D gene TRBD1, 5 bases. This CDR3 is 13 amino acids long. V was cut by 5 bases and J by 3 bases, with 11 bases left in between. The germline V gene encodes CDR1 MNHEY and CDR2 SVGEGT. As DNA, the CDR3 is TGTGCCAGCAGTAAAGGGGTAAACTACGAGCAGTACTTC. Translated: CASSKGVNYEQYF.

The chain employs TRBV7-9 and TRBJ2-3; possibly TRBD1 for D (5 bases). The CDR3 runs to 15 residues. Germline CDR1 SEHNR, CDR2 FQNEAQ (reference sequence). Trimming shortened V by 0 bases and J by 0 bases, and 7 bases separated the two germline ends. The CDR3 region has the DNA TGTGCCAGCAGCTTAGCAGGGGCGAGCACAGATACGCAGTATTTT. Translating it yields CASSLAGASTDTQYF.

V gene TRBV20-1 combines with J gene TRBJ2-2; D remains unclear. Germline-derived CDR1 and CDR2 are DFQATT and SNEGSKA (reference sequence). The CDR3 is 13 residues long. V lost 6 bases to trimming and J lost 6 bases, with 14 bases between them. The CDR3 reads CSAPGERSGELFF. CDR3 nucleotide sequence: TGCAGTGCCCCCGGTGAGAGGTCCGGGGAGCTGTTTTTT.

There are a few counts of this clonotype. The chain joins TRBV7-2 to TRBJ1-2, with 9 bases identical to TRBD1. This CDR3 comprises 15 residues. The germline V gene encodes CDR1 SGHTA and CDR2 FQGNSA. V trimming: 4 bases; J trimming: 4 bases; junction bases outside the gene matches: 7. The DNA of the CDR3 is TGTGCCAGCAGCTCCCCGGGACAGGGAAGCTATGGCTACACCTTC. Translated, it gives CASSSPGQGSYGYTF.

The chain links TRBV28 to TRBJ1-5; 8 bases match TRBD1. J was trimmed by 3 bases and V by 4 bases; bases with no gene match: 8. Per germline, CDR1 MDHEN and CDR2 SYDVKM. CDR3 length: 16 amino acids. CDR3 protein: CASSSPRQGYNQPQHF. DNA of the CDR3: TGTGCCAGCAGTTCTCCGCGACAGGGGTACAATCAGCCCCAGCATTTT.

The chain has TRBV5-1 and TRBJ2-2; 12 nucleotides match TRBD1. V was pared by 4 bases and J by 4 bases, with 8 bases of the junction left unmatched. The CDR3 runs to 17 residues. Germline V gene lookup returns CDR1 SGHRS and CDR2 YFSETQ. This CDR3 reads CASSPGQGARVTGELFF. The CDR3 DNA follows: TGCGCCAGCAGCCCGGGACAGGGGGCTCGGGTCACCGGGGAGCTGTTTTTT. The full variable domain, its missing parts supplied by reference TRBV5-1 and TRBJ2-2, is KAGVTQTPRYLIKTRGQQVTLSCSPISGHRSVSWYQQTPGQGLQFLFEYFSETQRNKGNFPGRFSGRQFSNSRSEMNVSTLELGDSALYLCASSPGQGARVTGELFFGEGSRLTVL.

The genes are TRBV11-2 and TRBJ2-1; 7 nucleotides match TRBD2. In germline, CDR1 is SGHAT, CDR2 FQNNGV. Unmatched junction bases numbered 15, after V lost 1 base and J lost 9 bases. The length of the CDR3 is 17 residues. The CDR3 nucleotides read TGTGCCAGCAGCTTAGTGCCAGCGGGGTACGCAGCCGGTGAGCAGTTCTTC. Amino acid sequence: CASSLVPAGYAAGEQFF.

The chain uses TRBV5-4 and TRBJ2-2, with D unclear. V lost 1 base, J lost 6 bases, and 16 bases lay in between. Germline V gives CDR1 SGHNT, CDR2 YYREEE (reference sequence). This CDR3 region has 16 residues. DNA for the CDR3: TGTGCCAGCAGCTTGCCCGGATTTTTAGTAGCCGGGGAGCTGTTTTTT. This gives the protein CASSLPGFLVAGELFF.

This CDR3 reads CASSLAGGANTGELFF. In nucleotides, the CDR3 is TGTGCCAGCTCCCTAGCGGGTGGCGCGAACACCGGGGAGCTGTTTTTT. The rearrangement joins TRBV18 to TRBJ2-2, with TRBD2 matching over 8 bases. The length of the CDR3 is 16 residues. The ends lost 6 bases at V and 0 bases at J; junction bases unmatched: 6. From germline, CDR1 is KGHSH and CDR2 LQKENI.

This clonotype showed up just a few times. The J gene is TRBJ1-4, the V gene TRBV7-2; TRBD1 aligns across 8 bases. Germline V lookup: CDR1 SGHTA, CDR2 FQGNSA. This CDR3 is 15 amino acids long. J lost 2 bases, V lost 5 bases, and 4 bases had no gene match. CDR3 sequence: CASSDRGLTNEKLFF. DNA of the CDR3: TGTGCCAGCAGCGACAGGGGTCTTACTAATGAAAAACTGTTTTTT.

The V call is TRBV20-1, the J call TRBJ1-4; D is unclear. This CDR3 has 14 amino acids. V was shortened by 0 bases and J by 8 bases, with 13 bases between the two germline ends. CDR1 and CDR2 (germline): DFQATT, SNEGSKA (reference sequence). This chain's CDR3 is CSARDLADPEKLFF. In nucleotides, the CDR3 is TGCAGTGCTAGAGATTTGGCAGACCCAGAAAAACTGTTTTTT.

The chain links TRBV6-1 to TRBJ2-7, with D possibly being TRBD2 (6 bases). CDR3 size: 15 residues. Germline loops: CDR1 MNHNS, CDR2 SASEGT. V lost 6 bases to trimming and J lost 4 bases, with 19 bases between them. The chain's CDR3 is CASSERTFGGYEQYF. CDR3 coding DNA: TGTGCCAGCAGCGAAAGGACTTTTGGGGGGTACGAGCAGTACTTC.

This clonotype was observed a handful of times. The J gene is TRBJ2-1, the V gene TRBV27, with 7 bases that match TRBD2. Germline CDR1 is MNHEY and CDR2 is SMNVEV (reference sequence). Losses at the gene ends were 5 bases for V and 4 bases for J; bases not matched to a gene: 8. The CDR3 runs to 15 residues. The CDR3 nucleotides are TGTGCCAGCAGTCGTTCGGGACTATCTTACAATGAGCAGTTCTTC. The encoded protein is CASSRSGLSYNEQFF.

This clonotype was observed a handful of times. The CDR3: CASSSGGSQPQHF. CDR3 sequence (DNA): TGTGCCAGCAGTTCCGGGGGTAGTCAGCCCCAGCATTTT. The chain uses TRBV6-2 or TRBV6-3 and TRBJ1-5, with D tentatively TRBD1 (5 bases). V was shortened by 4 bases and J by 6 bases, with 10 bases between the two germline ends. The CDR3 has 13 amino acids. Germline V gene data show CDR1 as MNHEY and CDR2 as SVGEGT.

This clonotype appeared a few times. The V call is TRBV5-1, the J call TRBJ2-1; 12 nucleotides align to TRBD2. CDR3 length equals 14 residues. V shed 4 bases, J shed 9 bases, and the junction held 5 bases outside the gene matches. Germline values: CDR1 SGHRS, CDR2 YFSETQ. The CDR3 sequence: CASSASGRAFEQFF. The DNA for the CDR3 is TGCGCCAGCAGCGCTAGCGGGAGGGCATTTGAGCAGTTCTTC.